The 26 T cell receptor beta chains in this list originate from one sample, sequenced in a study of control samples from healthy donors and cancer patients. Produced via immunoSEQ multiplex PCR; TCRdb's table is partial and in-frame only. This sample has approximately 52,000 clones, with around 90% found just once. Input material: blood. These receptors were collected from a man between 50 and 59 years old in good health.

V gene TRBV27 combines with J gene TRBJ2-7; 7 nucleotides align to TRBD1. The germline V gene has CDR1 MNHEY and CDR2 SMNVEV (reference sequence). V lost 5 bases to trimming and J lost 2 bases; unmatched junction nucleotides: 6. The CDR3 runs 14 residues. The CDR3, as DNA: TGTGCCAGCAGTCCCGGGACAGTACCCTACGAGCAGTACTTC. Protein sequence: CASSPGTVPYEQYF.

This chain links TRBV13 with TRBJ2-5, with 7 bases matching TRBD1. CDR3 size: 17 residues. After removal of 5 bases from V and 5 bases from J, the junction contained 17 bases not matched to a gene. The germline gives CDR1 PRHDT, CDR2 FYEKMQ (reference sequence). The CDR3 nucleotides read TGTGCCAGCAGCCCGACTCCCTACAGGGGCCGGTTTGAGACCCAGTACTTC. Amino acids: CASSPTPYRGRFETQYF.

This rearrangement joins TRBV19 to TRBJ2-5; the D gene is possibly TRBD2 (6 bases). Looked up from germline, CDR1 is LNHDA and CDR2 is SQIVND (reference sequence). Trimming cost V 3 bases and J 5 bases, with 13 bases left between them. The CDR3 has 14 residues. The CDR3 DNA follows: TGTGCCAGTAGTATGGCGGGGAAGGGGGAGACCCAGTACTTC. Amino acid sequence: CASSMAGKGETQYF.

The V and J genes are TRBV7-2 and TRBJ1-4; D possibly corresponds to TRBD1 (5 bases). From germline, CDR1 is SGHTA and CDR2 FQGNSA. Deletions cut 1 base from V and 7 bases from J, with 13 bases between. The CDR3 is 15 amino acids. CDR3 residues: CASSLVMGGGEKLFF. Written as DNA, the CDR3 is TGTGCCAGCAGCTTAGTGATGGGGGGGGGTGAAAAACTGTTTTTT.

CDR3 loop: CAWCLGREWQETQYF. The CDR3 DNA follows: TGTGCCTGGTGTCTTGGTCGGGAGTGGCAAGAGACCCAGTACTTC. The V and J genes are TRBV30 and TRBJ2-5, with a possible D match to TRBD2 (6 bases). Germline assignment: CDR1 GTSNPN and CDR2 SVGIG (reference sequence). The ends were cut back, 5 bases at V and 2 bases at J, with 18 bases in the middle. The CDR3 has 15 amino acids. Based on the CDR3 plus reference TRBV30 and TRBJ2-5, the full variable domain is SQTIHQWPATLVQPVGSPLSLECTVEGTSNPNLYWYRQAAGRGLQLLFYSVGIGQISSEVPQNLSASRPQDRQFILSSKKLLLSDSGFYLCAWCLGREWQETQYFGPGTRLLVL.

The rearrangement links TRBV6-1 to TRBJ2-2; tentative D call: TRBD1 (7 bases). CDR1 is MNHNS, CDR2 SASEGT, per germline. The germline V and J ends were trimmed by 4 bases and 5 bases, with 20 bases remaining between them. This CDR3 contains 17 residues. Here the CDR3 DNA reads TGTGCCAGCAGTGGTTATGAGAGACAGGGAGGTACCGGGGAGCTGTTTTTT. It yields the protein CASSGYERQGGTGELFF.

The chain carries TRBV27 and TRBJ1-2, with D maybe TRBD1 (6 bases). Trimming cost V 11 bases and J 7 bases, with 17 bases left between them. The CDR3 runs 12 residues. Germline values: CDR1 MNHEY, CDR2 SMNVEV (reference sequence). CDR3 region: CALVRGAGGYTF. The DNA for the CDR3 is TGTGCCCTCGTACGGGGGGCTGGTGGCTACACCTTC.

V usage is TRBV9 and J usage is TRBJ2-2; the D gene is possibly TRBD2 (6 bases). Per the germline V gene, CDR1 is SGDLS and CDR2 is YYNGEE. The ends were cut back, 2 bases at V and 7 bases at J, with 18 bases in the middle. There are 16 residues in the CDR3. The CDR3 spells CASSVSSSGVGGELFF. The CDR3 bases are TGTGCCAGCAGCGTCAGCTCCTCGGGGGTGGGCGGGGAGCTGTTTTTT.

The chain couples TRBV6-8 to TRBJ1-1; D remains ambiguous. This CDR3 contains 12 residues. The ends were cut back, 9 bases at V and 6 bases at J, with 14 bases in the middle. Germline CDR1 MNHGY, CDR2 SAAAGT. The CDR3 nucleotides read TGTGCCAGGATGATGGGTGTGTCTGAAGCTTTCTTT. Translation gives CARMMGVSEAFF.

The chain links TRBV10-3 to TRBJ2-7, with D possibly being TRBD1 (7 bases). This CDR3 spans 13 amino acids. The V gene's germline CDR1 is ENHRY and CDR2 SYGVKD. Trimming cost V 7 bases and J 4 bases, with 14 bases left between them. In DNA form, the CDR3 reads TGTGCCATCAAGGAGGGGGCGGGGTACGAGCAGTACTTC. It translates to CAIKEGAGYEQYF.

Of note for this clone: The junction departs from germline at one end; a sequencing error may be responsible. The chain combines TRBV28 with TRBJ1-4; 8 bases map to TRBD1. This CDR3 is built from 16 residues. Germline CDR1 and CDR2: MDHEN and SYDVKM. The CDR3 protein is CASSSPTGGPYSVKSF. CDR3 DNA: TGTGCCAGCAGTTCCCCTACAGGGGGGCCTTATTCGGTGAAATCTTTT.

The V call is TRBV28, the J call TRBJ2-1, with 13 bases lining up with TRBD2. The CDR3 sequence is 15 residues long. CDR1 and CDR2 from the germline V gene are MDHEN and SYDVKM. J was trimmed by 9 bases and V by 5 bases; bases with no gene match: 7. In nucleotides, the CDR3 is TGTGCCAGCAGTCGACTAGCGGGAGGCGCCATTGAGCAGTTCTTC. Translated, it gives CASSRLAGGAIEQFF.

The genes are TRBV5-1 and TRBJ2-3; TRBD1 is a possible D gene (6 bases). V lost 4 bases, J lost 4 bases, and 10 bases lay in between. The CDR3 extends over 13 amino acids. Germline V gene lookup returns CDR1 SGHRS and CDR2 YFSETQ. The DNA for the CDR3 is TGCGCCAGCAGCCCCGACAGGCCAGATACGCAGTATTTT. Translated, it gives CASSPDRPDTQYF.

This chain uses TRBV28 with TRBJ1-6, with 12 nucleotides matching TRBD1. Germline V CDR1 and CDR2: MDHEN, SYDVKM. After removal of 5 bases from V and 6 bases from J, the junction contained 2 bases not matched to a gene. The CDR3 sequence is 15 residues long. The CDR3 nucleotides read TGTGCCAGCAGTGGGACAGGGGGCCCTAATTCACCCCTCCACTTT. Protein product: CASSGTGGPNSPLHF. The whole variable domain, remainder taken from reference TRBV28 and TRBJ1-6, is DVKVTQSSRYLVKRTGEKVFLECVQDMDHENMFWYRQDPGLGLRLIYFSYDVKMKEKGDIPEGYSVSREKKERFSLILESASTNQTSMYLCASSGTGGPNSPLHFGNGTRLTVT.

In this sample, this clone turned up once. The rearrangement uses TRBV24-1 and TRBJ2-1; possible D gene TRBD2, 5 bases. The V end was cut by 2 bases, the J end by 9 bases, with 16 bases between. There are 15 residues in the CDR3. CDR1 and CDR2 from the germline V gene are KGHDR and SFDVKD. The chain's CDR3 is CATSDSGKAFPEQFF. The CDR3 coding sequence is TGTGCCACCAGTGATTCCGGGAAGGCCTTTCCTGAGCAGTTCTTC.

In DNA form, the CDR3 reads TGTGCCAGCTCACGCGGGCAGCCTAACTCTGGAAACACCATATATTTT. It yields the protein CASSRGQPNSGNTIYF. The rearrangement joins TRBV18 to TRBJ1-3; no clear D gene. There are 16 residues in the CDR3. Deletions cut 4 bases from V and 0 bases from J, with 13 bases between. Germline V CDR1 and CDR2: KGHSH, LQKENI.

V is TRBV4-1 and J is TRBJ1-2; D is unclear. V dropped 0 bases and J dropped 0 bases, with 17 bases sitting between them. The CDR3 is made up of 18 amino acids. The V gene's germline CDR1 is MGHRA and CDR2 YSYEKL. This CDR3 is CASSQDPRGRQPNYGYTF. In DNA, the CDR3 is TGCGCCAGCAGCCAAGATCCCCGTGGGCGGCAGCCTAACTATGGCTACACCTTC.

The chain links TRBV7-2 to TRBJ1-5, with 7 bases matching TRBD1. The CDR3 loop spans 15 amino acids. With V trimmed by 1 base and J by 3 bases, 3 bases remained unmatched. In germline, CDR1 is SGHTA, CDR2 FQGNSA. The CDR3 DNA reads as TGTGCCAGCAGCTTAGTACAGGGGTACAATCAGCCCCAGCATTTT. It encodes CASSLVQGYNQPQHF. Using reference TRBV7-2 and TRBJ1-5 for the parts outside the CDR3, the full variable domain is GAGVSQSPSNKVTEKGKDVELRCDPISGHTALYWYRQSLGQGLEFLIYFQGNSAPDKSGLPSDRFSAERTGGSVSTLTIQRTQQEDSAVYLCASSLVQGYNQPQHFGDGTRLSIL.

This clone showed up just once. The chain uses TRBV5-1 and TRBJ2-1; D is possibly TRBD1 (6 bases). Germline CDR1 is SGHRS and CDR2 is YFSETQ. The CDR3 has 14 residues. V was pared by 2 bases and J by 2 bases, with 8 bases between. CDR3 nucleotides: TGCGCCAGCAGCTTAGGGACACCCTACAATGAGCAGTTCTTC. It encodes CASSLGTPYNEQFF.

The chain links TRBV14 to TRBJ1-2, with 12 bases that match TRBD1. The germline CDR1 and CDR2 sequences are SGHDN and FVKESK. The J segment lost 7 bases and the V segment lost 5 bases, leaving 8 bases of the junction unmatched. This CDR3 has 15 amino acids. CDR3 residues: CASSKPGQGARGYTF. As DNA, the CDR3 is TGTGCCAGCAGCAAGCCGGGACAGGGGGCCCGTGGCTACACCTTC. Full variable domain (remainder filled in from reference TRBV14 and TRBJ1-2): EAGVTQFPSHSVIEKGQTVTLRCDPISGHDNLYWYRRVMGKEIKFLLHFVKESKQDESGMPNNRFLAERTGGTYSTLKVQPAELEDSGVYFCASSKPGQGARGYTFGSGTRLTVV.

The chain has TRBV29-1 and TRBJ2-7, with 11 positions matching TRBD2. This CDR3 is built from 16 residues. Germline assignment: CDR1 SQVTM and CDR2 ANQGSEA. J gave up 1 base and V 1 base, and 6 bases lay outside the gene matches. The DNA for the CDR3 is TGCAGCGTTGAAGCTCCCGGGACTAGCGGATCCTACGAGCAGTACTTC. As protein: CSVEAPGTSGSYEQYF.

This clone was observed once. The CDR3 region has the DNA TGTGCCAGCAGTGAGGCCGGGGCTGGGGGAATGGAGAACAATGAGCAGTTCTTC. It codes for CASSEAGAGGMENNEQFF. The chain joins TRBV21-1 to TRBJ2-1. TRBV21-1 is designated a pseudogene. The length of the CDR3 is 18 residues.

The genes are TRBV5-8 and TRBJ1-1, with D possibly TRBD1 on 6 matching bases. Trimming took 0 bases from V and 0 from J, leaving 12 bases between them. The CDR3 is made up of 16 amino acids. Germline CDR1 SGHTS, CDR2 YDEGEE. The CDR3 here is CASSLALGGVNTEAFF. CDR3 nucleotide sequence: TGTGCCAGCAGCTTGGCTCTGGGGGGCGTGAACACTGAAGCTTTCTTT.

The V and J genes are TRBV4-2 and TRBJ2-2; D perhaps matches TRBD2 (5 bases). This CDR3 comprises 13 residues. V was shortened by 5 bases and J by 2 bases, with 6 bases between the two germline ends. Germline V gene lookup returns CDR1 LGHNA and CDR2 YNFKEQ. Here the CDR3 DNA reads TGTGCCAGCAGCTCTAGCAACACCGGGGAGCTGTTTTTT. Amino acids: CASSSSNTGELFF.

In this sample, this clone turned up once. The chain is built from TRBV6-2 or TRBV6-3 and TRBJ2-3; D is possibly TRBD2 (6 bases). Trimming took off 2 bases at V and 1 base at J, with 13 bases between the two ends. Germline V lookup: CDR1 MNHEY, CDR2 SVGEGT. The CDR3 consists of 16 residues. The chain's CDR3 is CASSYRLDAGTDTQYF. For the CDR3, the DNA is TGTGCCAGCAGTTACCGACTAGACGCGGGCACAGATACGCAGTATTTT.

The CDR3 DNA reads TGTGCCAGCAGTGAAATCCAGGGGAATGAAAAACTGTTTTTT. This gives the protein CASSEIQGNEKLFF. This chain links TRBV2 with TRBJ1-4, with D maybe TRBD1 (6 bases). Trimming took 2 bases from V and 5 from J, leaving 9 bases between them. The CDR3 loop spans 14 amino acids. The germline V gene has CDR1 SNHLY and CDR2 FYNNEI.